The source of this TCR beta chain is a study of T cells expressing NK-cell markers. Background on the study: Sequencing of TCR beta repertoires drew on sorted CD3+CD56+NKG2C+, CD3+CD56+NKG2C- and CD3+CD56-NKG2C+ T cells.

CDR3 length: 15 residues. Reprocessing the 5' RACE reads, TCRdb reports a single entry for every CDR3 protein and omits DNA. The listing records 350,000 to 400,000 distinct CDR3 sequences. The chain has TRBV12-3 or TRBV12-4 and TRBJ2-7; TCRdb proposes TRBD2, but this gene call is untestable without DNA. The clonotype originates from a woman between 50 and 59 years old in good health. The sample consisted of blood T cells: a sorted CD56 or NKG2C T cell subset, CD4+ or CD8+ T cells, or bulk PBMC T cells (not recorded which). CDR3 in amino acids: CASSLVGGRSYEQYF.